The 20 T cell receptor beta chains below all came from one sample that was sequenced in a study of siplizumab effects on memory and regulatory T cells. Profiling relied on immunoSEQ multiplex PCR, and the TCRdb table lists in-frame clones only, not all of them. Of 110,000 or so clones in the sample, about 94% are singletons; the top ten hold under 0.2%. The sequenced material came from non-Treg CD4+ T cells sorted from blood. Every receptor here comes from a human donor in good health.

This rearrangement joins TRBV5-1 to TRBJ2-1, with 7 bases fitting TRBD2. V lost 5 bases and J lost 4; bases outside the gene matches: 9. The CDR3 extends over 15 amino acids. Germline V CDR1 and CDR2: SGHRS, YFSETQ. The CDR3 here is CASRPRGEGYNEQFF. The CDR3 DNA reads as TGCGCCAGCAGGCCTCGGGGGGAGGGATACAATGAGCAGTTCTTC.

As DNA, the CDR3 is TGTGCCAGCAGCTTCCCCCGCGAGACCCAGTACTTC. Its protein is CASSFPRETQYF. The chain carries TRBV7-6 and TRBJ2-5; D gene ambiguous. Trimming took off 3 bases at V and 5 bases at J, with 7 bases between the two ends. CDR3 length equals 12 residues. Germline CDR1 SGHVS, CDR2 FNYEAQ.

Only one count was recorded for this clone. This chain joins TRBV5-1 and TRBJ2-1, with D unclear. The CDR3 sequence is 14 residues long. Germline CDR1 is SGHRS and CDR2 is YFSETQ. V lost 0 bases, J lost 5 bases, and 9 bases lay in between. The CDR3 is CASSLGRPNNEQFF. As DNA, the CDR3 is TGCGCCAGCAGCTTGGGCAGGCCAAACAATGAGCAGTTCTTC.

The genes are TRBV30 and TRBJ2-7, with D perhaps TRBD2 (5 bases). The V and J ends lost 0 bases and 7 bases respectively, with 10 bases between them. This CDR3 is 12 amino acids long. Germline V gene data show CDR1 as GTSNPN and CDR2 as SVGIG (reference sequence). The CDR3 nucleotides are TGTGCCTGGAGTGTGAGGTCGGGGGAGCAGTACTTC. It is translated as CAWSVRSGEQYF.

The CDR3 spells CASSKLAGAGDTQYF. As DNA, the CDR3 is TGTGCCAGCAGCAAACTAGCGGGGGCGGGGGATACGCAGTATTTT. The rearrangement joins TRBV7-6 to TRBJ2-3, with TRBD2 identical over 11 bases. Trimming took 5 bases from V and 6 from J; bases not matched to a gene: 7. The CDR3 totals 15 residues. Germline assignment: CDR1 SGHVS and CDR2 FNYEAQ.

The V gene is TRBV10-3, the J gene TRBJ2-5; 7 bases fit TRBD1. Germline assignment: CDR1 ENHRY and CDR2 SYGVKD. The ends lost 3 bases at V and 5 bases at J; junction bases unmatched: 6. The CDR3 is 14 amino acids. DNA for the CDR3: TGTGCCATCAGTGATGACAGGGTGCAGGAGACCCAGTACTTC. Its translation is CAISDDRVQETQYF.

The chain recombines TRBV19 with TRBJ1-5; D remains ambiguous. The CDR3 totals 15 residues. Germline loops: CDR1 LNHDA, CDR2 SQIVND (reference sequence). V gave up 5 bases and J gave up 11 bases, with 22 bases separating them. The CDR3 nucleotides read TGTGCCAGTAGTCATCCTTCGAGGACCTCGTACGCCCAGCATTTT. It translates to CASSHPSRTSYAQHF. Full variable domain (outside the CDR3, taken from reference TRBV19 and TRBJ1-5): DGGITQSPKYLFRKEGQNVTLSCEQNLNHDAMYWYRQDPGQGLRLIYYSQIVNDFQKGDIAEGYSVSREKKESFPLTVTSAQKNPTAFYLCASSHPSRTSYAQHFGDGTRLSIL.

The DNA for the CDR3 is TGTGCCAGCAGTGTAGGACAGGGACCTAATGAAAAACTGTTTTTT. Protein product: CASSVGQGPNEKLFF. The chain uses TRBV6-5 and TRBJ1-4, with 8 bases aligning to TRBD1. Germline lookup yields CDR1 MNHEY and CDR2 SVGAGI. The trim removed 5 bases at V and 3 bases at J, leaving 5 bases unmatched. The CDR3 length is 15 residues.

This chain links TRBV11-2 with TRBJ1-2; no reliable D call. The germline V and J ends were trimmed by 1 base and 6 bases, with 12 bases remaining between them. The CDR3 has 14 amino acids. The germline gives CDR1 SGHAT, CDR2 FQNNGV. DNA of the CDR3: TGTGCCAGCAGCTTAGGCGATTACCTACATGGCTACACCTTC. Translated, it gives CASSLGDYLHGYTF.

The rearrangement links TRBV2 to TRBJ1-4; a weak D match, TRBD1 (5 bases). Trimming removed 4 bases at V and 0 bases at J, with 6 bases between. The length of the CDR3 is 14 residues. Germline lookup yields CDR1 SNHLY and CDR2 FYNNEI. In nucleotides, the CDR3 is TGTGCCAGCAGTGCGACAGCAACTAATGAAAAACTGTTTTTT. This translates into CASSATATNEKLFF.

This chain links TRBV25-1 with TRBJ1-6; TRBD1 matches at 8 bases. The V segment lost 7 bases and the J segment 2 bases; nucleotides outside the gene matches: 4. Germline V gene data show CDR1 as MGHDK and CDR2 as SYGVNS. The CDR3 is 15 amino acids. The CDR3 DNA follows: TGTGCCAGCAAACAGGGGGAGGCCTATAATTCACCCCTCCACTTT. Protein sequence: CASKQGEAYNSPLHF. The full variable domain, in which reference TRBV25-1 and TRBJ1-6 provide the parts outside the CDR3, is EADIYQTPRYLVIGTGKKITLECSQTMGHDKMYWYQQDPGMELHLIHYSYGVNSTEKGDLSSESTVSRIRTEHFPLTLESARPSHTSQYLCASKQGEAYNSPLHFGNGTRLTVT.

The CDR3 nucleotides are TGTGCCATCAGTGAGTCCTCCGGGACAGGGGTCTATGGCTACACCTTC. It translates to CAISESSGTGVYGYTF. J is TRBJ1-2 and V is TRBV10-3, with TRBD1 identical over 10 bases. Per the germline V gene, CDR1 is ENHRY and CDR2 is SYGVKD. The CDR3 consists of 16 residues. V shed 0 bases, J shed 4 bases, and the junction held 5 bases outside the gene matches.

This chain uses TRBV28 with TRBJ2-3, with 11 bases matching TRBD2. The CDR3 runs 15 residues. Germline assignment: CDR1 MDHEN and CDR2 SYDVKM. Unmatched junction bases numbered 9, after V lost 6 bases and J lost 7 bases. CDR3: CASSHVAGGSNTQYF. In nucleotides, the CDR3 is TGTGCCAGCAGCCACGTAGCGGGGGGGTCAAATACGCAGTATTTT. Based on the CDR3 plus reference TRBV28 and TRBJ2-3, the full variable domain is DVKVTQSSRYLVKRTGEKVFLECVQDMDHENMFWYRQDPGLGLRLIYFSYDVKMKEKGDIPEGYSVSREKKERFSLILESASTNQTSMYLCASSHVAGGSNTQYFGPGTRLTVL.

The chain has TRBV19 and TRBJ2-7; 7 bases agree with TRBD1. The germline gives CDR1 LNHDA, CDR2 SQIVND (reference sequence). V shed 4 bases, J shed 3 bases, and the junction held 6 bases outside the gene matches. CDR3 size: 14 residues. CDR3 residues: CASSRQGSVYEQYF. CDR3 DNA sequence: TGTGCCAGTAGTAGACAGGGATCGGTCTACGAGCAGTACTTC.

The count of this clone is one. Its ends do not fully match the called genes, so a read error is possible. V gene TRBV23-1 combines with J gene TRBJ2-7; D possibly uses TRBD1 or TRBD2 (5 bases each). TRBV23-1 is identified as an open reading frame with a role that is uncertain. There are 13 residues in the CDR3. CDR3 sequence (DNA): TGCGCCAGCAGTCAATCGAGGGCCCGGACACGGAGCTTC. Translating it yields CASSQSRARTRSF.

The chain uses TRBV29-1 and TRBJ1-1, with TRBD1 matching 7 bases. This CDR3 region has 12 residues. Trimming took 6 bases from V and 1 from J; bases not matched to a gene: 2. The germline gives CDR1 SQVTM, CDR2 ANQGSEA. The CDR3 sequence: CSVGQPNTEAFF. DNA of the CDR3: TGCAGCGTGGGACAGCCGAACACTGAAGCTTTCTTT. The entire variable domain, with the rest obtained from reference TRBV29-1 and TRBJ1-1, is as follows: SAVISQKPSRDICQRGTSLTIQCQVDSQVTMMFWYRQQPGQSLTLIATANQGSEATYESGFVIDKFPISRPNLTFSTLTVSNMSPEDSSIYLCSVGQPNTEAFFGQGTRLTVV.

The table lists this clone with a count of one. The V call is TRBV27, the J call TRBJ2-1; TRBD2 matches 12 bases. Per the germline V gene, CDR1 is MNHEY and CDR2 is SMNVEV (reference sequence). With 8 bases clipped from V and 6 bases from J, the junction kept 11 bases outside the gene matches. The CDR3 is 16 amino acids. The CDR3 loop reads CASVPLAGGPGNEQFF. The CDR3 DNA reads TGTGCCAGCGTACCGCTAGCGGGGGGGCCCGGCAATGAGCAGTTCTTC.

This chain links TRBV12-5 with TRBJ2-5; TRBD2 might be the D (5 bases). V was trimmed by 2 bases and J by 3 bases, leaving 13 bases between them. The CDR3 is 15 residues long. Germline V lookup: CDR1 LGHNT, CDR2 FRNRAP. CDR3 residues: CASGLTLTGKETQYF. In nucleotides, the CDR3 is TGTGCTAGTGGTTTGACCCTGACCGGGAAAGAGACCCAGTACTTC.

The genes are TRBV7-6 and TRBJ2-1; 12 nucleotides match TRBD2. Germline V lookup: CDR1 SGHVS, CDR2 FNYEAQ. Trimming took 1 base from V and 9 from J; bases not matched to a gene: 4. The CDR3 extends over 15 amino acids. CDR3: CASSLDTSGGSEQFF. In nucleotides, the CDR3 is TGTGCCAGCAGCTTAGACACTAGCGGGGGGAGTGAGCAGTTCTTC. Complete variable domain (other parts from reference TRBV7-6 and TRBJ2-1): GAGVSQSPRYKVTKRGQDVALRCDPISGHVSLYWYRQALGQGPEFLTYFNYEAQQDKSGLPNDRFSAERPEGSISTLTIQRTEQRDSAMYRCASSLDTSGGSEQFFGPGTRLTVL.

The chain has TRBV6-5 and TRBJ2-7; 9 bases agree with TRBD1. V trimming: 8 bases; J trimming: 1 base; junction bases outside the gene matches: 9. The CDR3 spans 15 residues. Germline lookup yields CDR1 MNHEY and CDR2 SVGAGI. CDR3 coding DNA: TGTGCCAGCGGAAAGGGACAGGGCCAATCCTACGAGCAGTACTTC. This gives the protein CASGKGQGQSYEQYF.